Below are 27 T cell receptor beta chains sequenced from a single sample in a study of T cells in localized non-small cell lung cancer. Sequencing was performed with immunoSEQ multiplex PCR; in TCRdb, only in-frame clones are kept and a portion is missing. The table has under 35,000 clones, around 90% seen once; the top ten hold approximately 12%. The source was peripheral blood mononuclear cells, collected before any cancer treatment. The origin of the receptors is a female donor older than 55 with stage II lung adenocarcinoma.

The table lists this clone with a count of one. The chain employs TRBV9 and TRBJ1-5; D ambiguous. The germline V gene has CDR1 SGDLS and CDR2 YYNGEE. The CDR3 runs to 15 residues. Trimming took 0 bases from V and 4 from J, leaving 11 bases between them. This CDR3 is CASSVGEIENQPQHF. CDR3 bases: TGTGCCAGCAGCGTAGGAGAAATTGAGAATCAGCCCCAGCATTTT.

V and J are TRBV27 and TRBJ1-5; tentatively, D is TRBD1 (5 bases). The V gene's germline CDR1 is MNHEY and CDR2 SMNVEV (reference sequence). The CDR3 runs 16 residues. Trimming pared 7 bases from V and 3 bases from J, leaving 19 bases between. The CDR3 region is CASNYLSAGPNQPQHF. The CDR3 bases are TGTGCCAGCAATTATTTGTCTGCAGGGCCCAATCAGCCCCAGCATTTT.

The V gene is TRBV5-1, the J gene TRBJ2-7; D possibly matches TRBD1 or TRBD2 (5 bases each). The V and J ends lost 1 base and 6 bases respectively, with 14 bases between them. The CDR3 contains 14 residues. Germline CDR1 reads SGHRS; CDR2 reads YFSETQ. The CDR3 here is CASSLLGVIGEQYF. Written as DNA, the CDR3 is TGCGCCAGCAGCTTGTTGGGGGTGATCGGCGAGCAGTACTTC.

CDR3 protein: CASSTDSFLGNEQFF. The CDR3 nucleotides read TGTGCCAGCAGCACCGACTCGTTCCTCGGGAATGAGCAGTTCTTC. The chain joins TRBV5-6 to TRBJ2-1; no definite D call. Germline V CDR1 and CDR2: SGHDT, YYEEEE. The CDR3 consists of 15 residues. V lost 4 bases and J 7 bases, leaving 18 bases between the germline ends.

J is TRBJ1-2 and V is TRBV10-3, with D perhaps matching TRBD1 (5 bases). From germline, CDR1 is ENHRY and CDR2 SYGVKD. The CDR3 sequence is 14 residues long. V was trimmed by 3 bases and J by 0 bases, leaving 8 bases between them. CDR3 region: CAISETGANYGYTF. The CDR3 DNA sequence: TGTGCCATCAGTGAAACAGGAGCTAACTATGGCTACACCTTC.

J is TRBJ2-6 and V is TRBV19; TRBD1 matches at 7 bases. Germline CDR1 LNHDA, CDR2 SQIVND (reference sequence). The CDR3 length is 23 residues. V shed 3 bases and J 0 bases; nucleotides not matched to a gene: 23. The CDR3 nucleotides are TGTGCCAGTAGTATGGCCCCCGTTCAACAGGGGCGACTCTCCCCCTCTGGGGCCAACGTCCTGACTTTC. Protein product: CASSMAPVQQGRLSPSGANVLTF.

The chain couples TRBV5-1 to TRBJ2-2, with 7 nucleotides matching TRBD2. The CDR3 consists of 15 residues. V was pared by 2 bases and J by 6 bases, with 7 bases of the junction left unmatched. The germline V gene has CDR1 SGHRS and CDR2 YFSETQ. As DNA, the CDR3 is TGCGCCAGCAGCTTTATAGGGAGCGGGGCCGGGGAGCTGTTTTTT. Encoded protein: CASSFIGSGAGELFF. The full variable domain, in which reference TRBV5-1 and TRBJ2-2 provide the parts outside the CDR3, is KAGVTQTPRYLIKTRGQQVTLSCSPISGHRSVSWYQQTPGQGLQFLFEYFSETQRNKGNFPGRFSGRQFSNSRSEMNVSTLELGDSALYLCASSFIGSGAGELFFGEGSRLTVL.

The chain couples TRBV28 to TRBJ1-2; possible D gene TRBD1, 5 bases. There are 15 residues in the CDR3. V lost 5 bases to trimming and J lost 8 bases, with 21 bases between them. Germline V gene data show CDR1 as MDHEN and CDR2 as SYDVKM. The chain's CDR3 is CASSPRDEARPGYTF. CDR3 DNA: TGTGCCAGCAGTCCAAGGGACGAGGCCCGCCCGGGCTACACCTTC.

The V call is TRBV7-9, the J call TRBJ2-7; 10 nucleotides match TRBD1. The V gene end was trimmed by 5 bases and the J gene end by 8 bases; junction bases not matched to a gene: 12. This CDR3 is built from 15 residues. Germline V lookup: CDR1 SEHNR, CDR2 FQNEAQ (reference sequence). In DNA form, the CDR3 reads TGTGCCAGCAGCCAAGGACAGGGGGAGACCGTGCAGCAGTACTTC. This sequence encodes CASSQGQGETVQQYF. Full variable domain (outside the CDR3, taken from reference TRBV7-9 and TRBJ2-7): DTGVSQNPRHKITKRGQNVTFRCDPISEHNRLYWYRQTLGQGPEFLTYFQNEAQLEKSRLLSDRFSAERPKGSFSTLEIQRTEQGDSAMYLCASSQGQGETVQQYFGPGTRLTVT.

This clone was recorded once. This chain uses TRBV6-1 with TRBJ1-1; no clear D. The CDR3 length is 13 residues. Germline assignment: CDR1 MNHNS and CDR2 SASEGT. V was pared by 7 bases and J by 5 bases, with 14 bases between. The DNA of the CDR3 is TGTGCCAGCACCTTAACCTGGCGAACTGAAGCTTTCTTT. Its protein is CASTLTWRTEAFF.

The rearrangement uses TRBV28 and TRBJ2-7, with 7 bases lining up with TRBD1. Germline-derived CDR1 and CDR2 are MDHEN and SYDVKM. The CDR3 length is 14 residues. V was pared by 8 bases and J by 7 bases, with 14 bases of the junction left unmatched. The CDR3 here is CASLAGTDPLEQYF. The CDR3 DNA follows: TGTGCCAGCCTAGCCGGGACAGATCCTTTGGAGCAGTACTTC.

The V and J genes are TRBV27 and TRBJ2-1; D may be TRBD1 (6 bases). Trimming pared 3 bases from V and 7 bases from J, leaving 10 bases between. This CDR3 is 13 amino acids long. From germline, CDR1 is MNHEY and CDR2 SMNVEV (reference sequence). The CDR3 DNA is TGTGCCAGCAGTTTGTCCAGGGGAAATGAGCAGTTCTTC. Residues: CASSLSRGNEQFF.

The chain employs TRBV10-3 and TRBJ1-1, with D possibly TRBD1 on 6 matching bases. Germline CDR1 is ENHRY and CDR2 is SYGVKD. V lost 6 bases to trimming and J lost 1 base, with 12 bases between them. The CDR3 contains 14 residues. The CDR3 region is CAIRLGQPNTEAFF. The CDR3 DNA sequence: TGTGCCATCAGATTAGGACAGCCGAACACTGAAGCTTTCTTT.

This rearrangement joins TRBV5-1 to TRBJ2-7; 7 bases are shared with TRBD1. After removal of 3 bases from V and 7 bases from J, the junction contained 10 bases not matched to a gene. CDR3 length equals 14 residues. CDR1 and CDR2 from the germline V gene are SGHRS and YFSETQ. The CDR3 sequence is CASSWGQPSGEQYF. CDR3 in DNA: TGCGCCAGCAGCTGGGGACAGCCGTCGGGTGAGCAGTACTTC.

This clone occurred a few times. The chain uses TRBV5-1 and TRBJ1-5; D unresolved. The CDR3 is 15 amino acids. Germline values: CDR1 SGHRS, CDR2 YFSETQ. Trimming pared 4 bases from V and 3 bases from J, leaving 14 bases between. CDR3: CASSLGGGDNQPQHF. CDR3 in DNA: TGCGCCAGCAGCCTGGGAGGCGGAGACAATCAGCCCCAGCATTTT.

The chain links TRBV28 to TRBJ2-7; perhaps TRBD1 as D (6 bases). The CDR3 covers 12 residues. Trimming pared 6 bases from V and 5 bases from J, leaving 11 bases between. CDR1 and CDR2 from the germline V gene are MDHEN and SYDVKM. The CDR3 region has the DNA TGTGCCAGCAGGCCTACAGGGAACGAGCAGTACTTC. Translating gives CASRPTGNEQYF.

The genes are TRBV6-1 and TRBJ2-2; 8 nucleotides match TRBD1. Germline V lookup: CDR1 MNHNS, CDR2 SASEGT. With V trimmed by 7 bases and J by 6 bases, 10 bases remained unmatched. The CDR3 contains 15 residues. This CDR3 is CASMSGTGVAGELFF. The CDR3, as DNA: TGTGCCAGCATGTCCGGGACAGGAGTCGCCGGGGAGCTGTTTTTT.

The chain links TRBV14 to TRBJ2-7; 7 bases map to TRBD1. The germline V gene has CDR1 SGHDN and CDR2 FVKESK. This CDR3 spans 13 amino acids. The ends lost 5 bases at V and 4 bases at J; junction bases unmatched: 5. In DNA form, the CDR3 reads TGTGCCAGCAGCAAACAGACAGGGTACGAGCAGTACTTC. Translating it yields CASSKQTGYEQYF. Full variable domain (outside the CDR3, taken from reference TRBV14 and TRBJ2-7): EAGVTQFPSHSVIEKGQTVTLRCDPISGHDNLYWYRRVMGKEIKFLLHFVKESKQDESGMPNNRFLAERTGGTYSTLKVQPAELEDSGVYFCASSKQTGYEQYFGPGTRLTVT.

The V gene is TRBV11-2, the J gene TRBJ2-2, with TRBD1 as a possible D gene (5 bases). V lost 0 bases to trimming and J lost 8 bases, with 16 bases between them. This CDR3 region has 16 residues. CDR1 is SGHAT and CDR2 is FQNNGV in the germline V gene. The DNA for the CDR3 is TGTGCCAGCAGCTTAGATCGGGCAGGGCGCGAAGGGGAGCTGTTTTTT. It yields the protein CASSLDRAGREGELFF. Full variable domain (rest looked up from reference TRBV11-2 and TRBJ2-2): EAGVAQSPRYKIIEKRQSVAFWCNPISGHATLYWYQQILGQGPKLLIQFQNNGVVDDSQLPKDRFSAERLKGVDSTLKIQPAKLEDSAVYLCASSLDRAGREGELFFGEGSRLTVL.

V and J are TRBV27 and TRBJ1-4; D gene ambiguous. CDR1 and CDR2 (germline): MNHEY, SMNVEV (reference sequence). The V and J ends lost 5 bases and 8 bases respectively, with 18 bases between them. The CDR3 is 15 residues long. The CDR3 reads CASSTVSRYREKLFF. CDR3 bases: TGTGCCAGCAGTACGGTTTCCCGGTATAGGGAAAAACTGTTTTTT.

A single count supports this clone. The J gene is TRBJ2-1, the V gene TRBV28, with D maybe TRBD2 (6 bases). In germline, CDR1 is MDHEN, CDR2 SYDVKM. This CDR3 has 15 residues. The V gene lost 7 bases and the J gene lost 0 bases, with 13 bases spanning the gap. The CDR3, as DNA: TGTGCCAGCACCCCTAGCGTCTACTCCTACAATGAGCAGTTCTTC. It codes for CASTPSVYSYNEQFF.

V and J are TRBV7-2 and TRBJ2-7; 8 nucleotides match TRBD2. With 4 bases clipped from V and 4 bases from J, the junction kept 9 bases outside the gene matches. The CDR3 sequence is 15 residues long. The germline gives CDR1 SGHTA, CDR2 FQGNSA. CDR3 bases: TGTGCCAGCAGCTCCGGACTAGCTGTGGGGTACGAGCAGTACTTC. It specifies CASSSGLAVGYEQYF.

V and J are TRBV28 and TRBJ1-5, with a possible D match to TRBD1 (5 bases). The germline CDR1 and CDR2 sequences are MDHEN and SYDVKM. Between the trimmed V and J ends, which lost 6 bases and 0 bases, there was a span of 12 bases. The CDR3 extends over 15 amino acids. CDR3 nucleotide sequence: TGTGCCAGCAGCGACAGTCTATATAGCAATCAGCCCCAGCATTTT. Amino acids: CASSDSLYSNQPQHF.

The J gene is TRBJ2-1, the V gene TRBV2, with a possible D match to TRBD1 (7 bases). CDR1 SNHLY and CDR2 FYNNEI come from the germline V gene. The CDR3 has 14 amino acids. The V gene lost 7 bases and the J gene lost 4 bases, with 14 bases spanning the gap. CDR3 amino acids: CASIKAGGYNEQFF. CDR3 nucleotides: TGTGCCAGCATCAAGGCAGGGGGGTACAATGAGCAGTTCTTC.

The chain joins TRBV4-1 to TRBJ1-4; TRBD1 might be the D (6 bases). The CDR3 totals 16 residues. V shed 0 bases and J shed 8 bases, with 16 bases lying between them. Per the germline V gene, CDR1 is MGHRA and CDR2 is YSYEKL. The CDR3 loop reads CASSQEWGQGREKLFF. The CDR3 DNA sequence: TGCGCCAGCAGCCAAGAGTGGGGACAAGGAAGAGAAAAACTGTTTTTT.

The chain carries TRBV2 and TRBJ2-3; possible D gene TRBD1, 5 bases. Germline CDR1 reads SNHLY; CDR2 reads FYNNEI. Trimming took 5 bases from V and 7 from J, leaving 7 bases between them. The CDR3 loop spans 11 amino acids. The CDR3 DNA reads as TGTGCCAGCAGTAAGGACAATACGCAGTATTTT. The encoded protein is CASSKDNTQYF.

The chain employs TRBV7-7 and TRBJ2-7; no reliable D call. There are 15 residues in the CDR3. Per germline, CDR1 SSHAT and CDR2 FNYEAQ (reference sequence). V lost 5 bases, J lost 6 bases, and 20 bases lay in between. The CDR3 DNA reads TGTGCCAGCAGCGCTACCCCTACGGCCTTGCTCGAGCAGTACTTC. This codes for CASSATPTALLEQYF.